This T cell receptor (beta chain) was found in a study of early T cells in non-severe SARS-CoV-2 infection. Across the study: Investigators sequenced bulk RNA drawn from unsorted whole blood, and chains remained unpaired.

As part of library construction, unique molecular identifiers were attached to individual cDNA molecules. TCRdb re-called the 5' RACE reads through MiXCR, storing one row per CDR3 protein. This table has some 60,000 distinct CDR3 sequences, roughly 12% appearing once. Study-level findings and limits: Clonotype matching in VDJdb favored anti-spike CD8 responses and did not capture private and CD4 specificities.

As regards this clonotype: The antigen is unknown.

The CDR3 sequence is 13 residues long. The V end was cut by 0 bases, the J end by 3 bases, with 6 bases between. Germline CDR1 and CDR2: LGHDT and YNNKEL (reference sequence). The source of this sequence is an adult who was a healthcare worker with PCR-confirmed SARS-CoV-2 infection or an uninfected control (not recorded which). The chain links TRBV3-1 to TRBJ2-7; D gene unclear. This material consisted of whole blood, taken at baseline. Written as DNA, the CDR3 is TGTGCCAGCAGCCAAGATCCCTACTACGAGCAGTACTTC. As protein: CASSQDPYYEQYF.